This TCR beta chain derives from a study of blood T cells in healthy people across ages. Study-wide findings and caveats: Comparison with aged donors showed that long-lived donors had more naive CD4+ cells and higher diversity. Using unsorted PBMCs precluded a conclusive naive versus antigen-experienced comparison. Not knowing donor CMV status may have confounded expanded clonotype changes.

Total RNA, at least 6 micrograms per sample, was extracted from PBMCs. There are a few counts of this clonotype. The antigen remains undetermined. One junction end does not reproduce the germline sequence, and a read error may be involved. For the second PCR, which ran for roughly 6 to 12 cycles, a sample-barcoded 5' primer and a J-beta primer mix were used. TCRdb itself ran the 5' RACE reads through MiXCR, one entry per CDR3 protein. The sample holds 1.6 million or so distinct CDR3 sequences, roughly 32% seen once. Per the germline V gene, CDR1 is WSHSY and CDR2 is SAAADI. The CDR3 consists of 15 residues.

Sequences were obtained from blood. The sequence was obtained from a woman aged 25-40 years in good health. The rearrangement uses TRBV10-2 and TRBJ2-2; 8 nucleotides match TRBD1. This chain's CDR3 is CASRDRVRNTGELFF. CDR3 bases: TGCGCCAGCAGGGACAGGGTGAGGAACACTGGGGAGCTGTTTTTT.